Detailed here is one TCR beta chain. Its antigen remains unidentified. Base qualities are not at hand, and no much larger clone is one base apart. The hyperthyroidism patients were 18 to 65 years old and newly diagnosed, with a disease duration of less than 2 months. Patients were excluded if they had other autoimmune diseases, uncontrolled infections, pregnancy or lactation. Diagnosis relied on clinical symptoms, serum thyroxine, TRAb, thyroid ultrasound and orbital computed tomography. Trizol reagent was used to extract the total RNA, and its quality was then checked on an Agilent 2100 Bioanalyzer. From its cysteine to its phenylalanine, the CDR3 spans 16 amino acids. CDR3 DNA only is kept here, 48 bases in frame from base 1. The germline V gene provides CDR1 SGHRS and CDR2 YFSETQ. V loses 4 bases, J loses 5 bases, and the germline ends lie 21 bases apart. This record comes from a study of Graves' ophthalmopathy and Graves' hyperthyroidism (dated by TCRdb to 2017 to 2018). For context, the study as a whole: Stable hyperthyroidism was defined as no progression to ophthalmopathy within 18 months of follow-up. The study used signatures of the TCR beta repertoire to tell Graves' ophthalmopathy apart from Graves' hyperthyroidism and to predict which patients would progress to ophthalmopathy. In total, 135 blood samples were TCR-sequenced: under 45 ophthalmopathy, some 80 hyperthyroidism and about 17 hyperthyroidism-to-ophthalmopathy patients. A discovery set of 95 to 100 patients (43 ophthalmopathy, some 58 stable hyperthyroidism) was enrolled to explore V-J signatures distinguishing ophthalmopathy from hyperthyroidism. The independent validation cohort included about 20 hyperthyroidism patients plus 17 patients who later progressed from hyperthyroidism to ophthalmopathy. T-cell repertoires of thyroid tissue and blood were compared in about six hyperthyroidism patients. Following sample collection, hyperthyroidism patients were given methimazole at a starting dose of 30 mg daily, and ophthalmopathy patients were given high-dose intravenous methylprednisolone. Study-wide conclusions, independent of this receptor: Sample size was not predetermined statistically, and investigators were not blinded to group allocation. In cross-validation, the 13-signature model distinguished ophthalmopathy from stable hyperthyroidism with around 90% sensitivity and around 84% specificity, while in the test set the corresponding values were about 79% and 69%. In validation, the model predicted ophthalmopathy progression with less than 71% sensitivity and 72% to 80% specificity; some 13 predicted patients were CT-confirmed with GO in a median of about 7.1 months. Most expanded thyroid clonotypes with frequency above 0.001 were also detected in blood, suggesting blood repertoires may reflect the thyroid immune response.

TCR beta CDR3 regions were amplified from RNA transcripts for repertoire sequencing. A first-round RT-PCR used HTBI primers with the Qiagen OneStep RT-PCR kit, followed by a second-round multiplex PCR, size selection and purification. Sequencing of the libraries was carried out on an Illumina HiSeq2000 in paired-end mode with 100 bp reads. From the authors' description of their analysis: Reads were processed with SOAPnuke, discarding reads with adapters, uncalled bases, mean Phred below 15, or no exact constant-primer or identifier match. High-quality paired reads were merged with COPE v1.2.5. Each unique nucleotide sequence was defined as a clonotype, and clonotypes were aligned to IMGT TRB V, D and J references with MiTCR v1.1. Only V-J combinations with frequency above 0.0001 were analysed, covering more than 99% of repertoires. For each V-J combination, a TCR clonal expansion and chaos score was defined as the ratio of F50 clonal expansion to chaos observed in the TCRdist matrix. Welch's t-statistics and random forest were used to narrow the features down to more than 10 V-J combinations, which were then fed into a naive Bayes classifier. The Morisita-Horn index was used to measure how similar the thyroid and blood repertoires were. TCRdb handled the public reads itself, with Q25 trimming in fastp and clone calling in MiXCR, and kept productive beta chains. Duplicate CDR3 protein sequences are folded into a single record with the most common DNA and genes. The authors' filters were not applied to this entry. The sample records roughly 600,000 distinct CDR3 sequences, about 35% of which are singletons. About 4% of the sample is in the top ten clones.

This receptor was taken from an adult man with Graves' hyperthyroidism. This sequence uses TRBV5-1 and TRBJ2-5; TRBD1 is perhaps the D gene, given 7 matching bases. The sequenced material came from peripheral blood or thyroid tissue (not recorded which). The CDR3: CASSPSSRGEMETQYF. In nucleotides, the sequence is TGCGCCAGCAGCCCGAGTTCCAGGGGGGAAATGGAGACCCAGTACTTC.